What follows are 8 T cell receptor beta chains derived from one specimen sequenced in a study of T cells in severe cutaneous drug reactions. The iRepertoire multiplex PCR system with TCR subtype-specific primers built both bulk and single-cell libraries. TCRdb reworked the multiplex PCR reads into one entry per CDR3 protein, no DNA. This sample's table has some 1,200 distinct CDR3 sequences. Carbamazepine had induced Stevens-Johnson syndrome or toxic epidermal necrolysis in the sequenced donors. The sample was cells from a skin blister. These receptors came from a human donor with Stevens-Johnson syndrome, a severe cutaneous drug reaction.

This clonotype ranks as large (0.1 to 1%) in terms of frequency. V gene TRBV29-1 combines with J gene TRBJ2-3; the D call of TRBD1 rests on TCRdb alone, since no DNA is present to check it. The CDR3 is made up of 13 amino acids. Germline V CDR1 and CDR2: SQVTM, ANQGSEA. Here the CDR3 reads CSLEGGSTDTQYF.

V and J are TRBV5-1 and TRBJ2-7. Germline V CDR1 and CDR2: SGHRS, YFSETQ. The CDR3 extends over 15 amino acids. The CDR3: CASSLEDSSSYEQYF.

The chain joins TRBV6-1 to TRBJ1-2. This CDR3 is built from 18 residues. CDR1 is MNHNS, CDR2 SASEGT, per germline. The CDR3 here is CAGSEPANVLGENYGYTF.

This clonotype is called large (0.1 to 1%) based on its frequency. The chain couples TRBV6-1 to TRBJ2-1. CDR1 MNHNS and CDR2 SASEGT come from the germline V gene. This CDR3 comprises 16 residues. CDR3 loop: CASSSKLAGVPNEQFF.

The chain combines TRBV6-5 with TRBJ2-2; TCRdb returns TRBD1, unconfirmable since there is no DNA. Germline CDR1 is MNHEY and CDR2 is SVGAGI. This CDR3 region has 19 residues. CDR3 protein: CASSYSGYRTGPNTGELFF.

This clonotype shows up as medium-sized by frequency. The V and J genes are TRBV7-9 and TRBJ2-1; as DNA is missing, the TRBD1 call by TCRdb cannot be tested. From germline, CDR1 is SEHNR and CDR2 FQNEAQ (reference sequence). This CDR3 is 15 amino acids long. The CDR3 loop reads CASSSPTGLQETQFF.

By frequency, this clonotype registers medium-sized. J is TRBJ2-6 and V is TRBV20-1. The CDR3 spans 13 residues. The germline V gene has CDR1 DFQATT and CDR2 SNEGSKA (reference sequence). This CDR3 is CSAINSGANVLTF.

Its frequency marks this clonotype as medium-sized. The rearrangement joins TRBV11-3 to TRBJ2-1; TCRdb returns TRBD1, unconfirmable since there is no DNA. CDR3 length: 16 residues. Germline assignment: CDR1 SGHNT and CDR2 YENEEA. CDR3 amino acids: CASSLDRGGRGETQFF.